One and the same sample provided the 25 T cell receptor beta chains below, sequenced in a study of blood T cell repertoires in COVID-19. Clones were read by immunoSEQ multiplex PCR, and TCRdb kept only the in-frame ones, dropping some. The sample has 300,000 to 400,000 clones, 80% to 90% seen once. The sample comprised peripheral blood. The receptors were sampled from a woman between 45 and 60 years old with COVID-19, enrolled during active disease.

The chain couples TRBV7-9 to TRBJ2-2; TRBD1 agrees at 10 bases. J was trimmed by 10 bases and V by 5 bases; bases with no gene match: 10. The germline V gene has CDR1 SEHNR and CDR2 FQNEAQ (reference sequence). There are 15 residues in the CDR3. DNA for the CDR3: TGTGCCAGCAGCCCCCGGGACAGGGGAAGCGTGGAGCTGTTTTTT. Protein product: CASSPRDRGSVELFF.

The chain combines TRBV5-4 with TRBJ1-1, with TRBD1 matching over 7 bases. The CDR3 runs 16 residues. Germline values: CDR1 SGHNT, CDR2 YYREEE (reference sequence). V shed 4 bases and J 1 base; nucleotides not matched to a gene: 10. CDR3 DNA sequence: TGTGCCAGCAGCCGAAAAATGGGACAGCCGAACACTGAAGCTTTCTTT. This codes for CASSRKMGQPNTEAFF.

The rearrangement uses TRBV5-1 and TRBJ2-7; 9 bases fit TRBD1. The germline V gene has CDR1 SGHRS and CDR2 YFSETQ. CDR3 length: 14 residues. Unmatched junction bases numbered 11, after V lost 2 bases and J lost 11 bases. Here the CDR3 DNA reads TGCGCCAGCAGCTTCCCGGGACAGGGTGTAGTCGAGTACTTC. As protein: CASSFPGQGVVEYF.

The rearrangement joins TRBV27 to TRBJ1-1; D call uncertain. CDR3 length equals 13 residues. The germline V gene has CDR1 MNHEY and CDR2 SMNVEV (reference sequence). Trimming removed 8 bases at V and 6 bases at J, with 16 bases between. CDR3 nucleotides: TGTGCCAGCCCCTCGGGTCGTTTCGCTGAAGCTTTCTTT. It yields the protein CASPSGRFAEAFF.

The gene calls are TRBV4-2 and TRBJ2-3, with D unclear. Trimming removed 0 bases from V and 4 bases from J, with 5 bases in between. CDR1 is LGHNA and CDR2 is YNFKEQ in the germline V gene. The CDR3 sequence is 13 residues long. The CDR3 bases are TGTGCCAGCAGCCAAGATTTATCAGATACGCAGTATTTT. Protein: CASSQDLSDTQYF.

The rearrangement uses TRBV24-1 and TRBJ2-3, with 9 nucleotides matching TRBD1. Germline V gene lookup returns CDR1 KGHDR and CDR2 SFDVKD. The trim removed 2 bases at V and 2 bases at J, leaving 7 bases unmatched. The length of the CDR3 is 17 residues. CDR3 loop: CATSDSGQGRDTDTQYF. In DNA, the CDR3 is TGTGCCACCAGTGATTCAGGACAGGGGCGAGACACAGATACGCAGTATTTT.

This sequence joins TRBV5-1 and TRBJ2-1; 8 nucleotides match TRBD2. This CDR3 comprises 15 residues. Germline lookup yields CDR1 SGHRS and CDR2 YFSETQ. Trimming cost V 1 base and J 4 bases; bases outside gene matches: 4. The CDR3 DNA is TGCGCCAGCAGCTTGAGCCGGGAGGGATACAATGAGCAGTTCTTC. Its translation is CASSLSREGYNEQFF.

The CDR3 here is CAWEYRGRSEKLFF. The CDR3 nucleotides read TGTGCCTGGGAGTACAGGGGGCGAAGTGAAAAACTGTTTTTT. The chain carries TRBV30 and TRBJ1-4; TRBD1 agrees at 9 bases. Germline V gene sequence: CDR1 GTSNPN, CDR2 SVGIG (reference sequence). The CDR3 has 14 amino acids. The V gene end was trimmed by 5 bases and the J gene end by 7 bases; junction bases not matched to a gene: 8.

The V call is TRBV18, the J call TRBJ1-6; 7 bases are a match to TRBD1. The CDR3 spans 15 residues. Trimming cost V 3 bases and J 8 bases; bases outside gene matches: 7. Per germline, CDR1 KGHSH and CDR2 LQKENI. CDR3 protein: CASSPMDRLYSPLHF. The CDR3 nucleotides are TGTGCCAGCTCACCCATGGACAGGCTTTATTCACCCCTCCACTTT.

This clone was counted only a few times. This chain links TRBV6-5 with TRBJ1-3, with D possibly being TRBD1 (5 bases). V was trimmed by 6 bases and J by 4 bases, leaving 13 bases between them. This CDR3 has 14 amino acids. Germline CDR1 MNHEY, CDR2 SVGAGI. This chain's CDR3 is CASSSGFTGNTIYF. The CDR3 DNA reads TGTGCCAGCAGCTCAGGGTTCACGGGAAACACCATATATTTT.

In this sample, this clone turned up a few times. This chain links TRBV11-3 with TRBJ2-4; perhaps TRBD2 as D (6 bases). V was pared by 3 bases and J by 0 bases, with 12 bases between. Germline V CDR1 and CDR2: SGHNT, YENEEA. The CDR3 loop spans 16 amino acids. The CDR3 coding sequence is TGTGCCAGCAGCTTCGGGACTGTGGTAGCCAAAAACATTCAGTACTTC. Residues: CASSFGTVVAKNIQYF.

The CDR3 is CAISKELPRQETQYF. The CDR3 region has the DNA TGTGCCATCAGTAAGGAGCTGCCGCGACAAGAGACCCAGTACTTC. The chain recombines TRBV10-3 with TRBJ2-5; no reliable D call. CDR3 size: 15 residues. Germline assignment: CDR1 ENHRY and CDR2 SYGVKD. Trimming pared 5 bases from V and 2 bases from J, leaving 15 bases between.

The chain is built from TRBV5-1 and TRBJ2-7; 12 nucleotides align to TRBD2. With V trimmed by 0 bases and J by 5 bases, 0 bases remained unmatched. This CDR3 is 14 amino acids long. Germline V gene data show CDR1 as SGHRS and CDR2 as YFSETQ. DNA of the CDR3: TGCGCCAGCAGCTTGGGACTAGCGGGAGACGAGCAGTACTTC. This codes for CASSLGLAGDEQYF. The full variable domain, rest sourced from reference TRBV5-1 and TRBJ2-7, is KAGVTQTPRYLIKTRGQQVTLSCSPISGHRSVSWYQQTPGQGLQFLFEYFSETQRNKGNFPGRFSGRQFSNSRSEMNVSTLELGDSALYLCASSLGLAGDEQYFGPGTRLTVT.

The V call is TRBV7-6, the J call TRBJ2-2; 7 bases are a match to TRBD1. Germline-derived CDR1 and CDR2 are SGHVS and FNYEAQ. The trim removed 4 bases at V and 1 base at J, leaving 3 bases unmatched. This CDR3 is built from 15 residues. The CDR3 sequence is CASSYRTGNTGELFF. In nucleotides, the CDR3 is TGTGCCAGCAGCTACCGGACAGGGAACACCGGGGAGCTGTTTTTT.

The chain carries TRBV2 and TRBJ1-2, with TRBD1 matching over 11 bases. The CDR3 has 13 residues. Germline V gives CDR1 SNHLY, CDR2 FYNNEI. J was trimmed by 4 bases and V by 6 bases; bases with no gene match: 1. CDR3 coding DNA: TGTGCCAGCAGGGACAGGGGGCTCTATGGCTACACCTTC. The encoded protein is CASRDRGLYGYTF.

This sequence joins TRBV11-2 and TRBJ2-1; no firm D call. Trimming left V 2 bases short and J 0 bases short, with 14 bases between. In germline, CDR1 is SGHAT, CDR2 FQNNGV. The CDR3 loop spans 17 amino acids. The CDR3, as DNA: TGTGCCAGCAGCTTAATTAGTCTTCGTTACTCCTACAATGAGCAGTTCTTC. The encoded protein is CASSLISLRYSYNEQFF.

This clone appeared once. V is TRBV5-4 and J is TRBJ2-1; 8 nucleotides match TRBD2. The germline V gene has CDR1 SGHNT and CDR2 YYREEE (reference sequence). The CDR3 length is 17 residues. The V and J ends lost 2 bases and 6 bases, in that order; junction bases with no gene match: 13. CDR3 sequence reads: CASSFGVSRGRSNEQFF. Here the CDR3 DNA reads TGTGCCAGCAGCTTCGGGGTATCGCGCGGGAGGTCCAATGAGCAGTTCTTC.

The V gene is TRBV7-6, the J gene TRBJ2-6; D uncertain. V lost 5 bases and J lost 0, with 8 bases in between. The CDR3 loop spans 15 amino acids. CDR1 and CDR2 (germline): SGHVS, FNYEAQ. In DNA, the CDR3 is TGTGCCAGCAGCGTGCGTAGCTCTGGGGCCAACGTCCTGACTTTC. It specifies CASSVRSSGANVLTF.

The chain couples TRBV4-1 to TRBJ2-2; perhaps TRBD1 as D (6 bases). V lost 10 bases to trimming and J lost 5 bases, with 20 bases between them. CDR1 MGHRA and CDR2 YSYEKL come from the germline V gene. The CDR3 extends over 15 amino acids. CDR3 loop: CATDPGASGTGELFF. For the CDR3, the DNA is TGCGCCACCGACCCAGGGGCCTCGGGAACCGGGGAGCTGTTTTTT.

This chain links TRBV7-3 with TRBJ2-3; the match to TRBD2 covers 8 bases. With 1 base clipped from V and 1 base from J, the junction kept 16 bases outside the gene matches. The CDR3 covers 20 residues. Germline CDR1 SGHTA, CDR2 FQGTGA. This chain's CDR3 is CASSLSPLFGRAEGTDTQYF. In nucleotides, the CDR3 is TGTGCCAGCAGCTTAAGTCCTTTGTTCGGGAGGGCCGAGGGCACAGATACGCAGTATTTT.

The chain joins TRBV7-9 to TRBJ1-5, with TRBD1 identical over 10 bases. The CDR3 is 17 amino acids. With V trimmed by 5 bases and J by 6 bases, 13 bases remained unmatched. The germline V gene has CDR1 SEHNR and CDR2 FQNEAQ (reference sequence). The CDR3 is CASSPLVLTGGVQPQHF. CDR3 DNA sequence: TGTGCCAGCAGCCCATTAGTTTTGACAGGGGGCGTTCAGCCCCAGCATTTT.

CDR3 protein: CAWSVSLAGVYEQYF. CDR3 bases: TGTGCCTGGAGTGTTTCTCTAGCGGGAGTCTACGAGCAGTACTTC. The chain recombines TRBV30 with TRBJ2-7; 10 nucleotides agree with TRBD2. V was pared by 0 bases and J by 3 bases, with 5 bases of the junction left unmatched. The CDR3 loop spans 15 amino acids. Germline V gene lookup returns CDR1 GTSNPN and CDR2 SVGIG (reference sequence).

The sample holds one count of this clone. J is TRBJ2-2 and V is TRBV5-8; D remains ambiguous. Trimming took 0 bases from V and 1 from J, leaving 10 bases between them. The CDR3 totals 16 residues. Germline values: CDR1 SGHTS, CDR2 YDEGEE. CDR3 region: CASSLGVSLNTGELFF. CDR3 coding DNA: TGTGCCAGCAGCTTGGGAGTCTCTTTGAACACCGGGGAGCTGTTTTTT. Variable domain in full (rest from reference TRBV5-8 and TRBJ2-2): EAGVTQSPTHLIKTRGQQATLRCSPISGHTSVYWYQQALGLGLQFLLWYDEGEERNRGNFPPRFSGRQFPNYSSELNVNALELEDSALYLCASSLGVSLNTGELFFGEGSRLTVL.

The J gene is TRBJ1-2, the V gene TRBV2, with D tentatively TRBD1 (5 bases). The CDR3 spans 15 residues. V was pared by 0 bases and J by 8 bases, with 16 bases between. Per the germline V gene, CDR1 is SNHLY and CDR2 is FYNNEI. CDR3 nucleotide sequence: TGTGCCAGCAGTGAAGCTTCAGGGAGGGTTGGAGGCTACACCTTC. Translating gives CASSEASGRVGGYTF.

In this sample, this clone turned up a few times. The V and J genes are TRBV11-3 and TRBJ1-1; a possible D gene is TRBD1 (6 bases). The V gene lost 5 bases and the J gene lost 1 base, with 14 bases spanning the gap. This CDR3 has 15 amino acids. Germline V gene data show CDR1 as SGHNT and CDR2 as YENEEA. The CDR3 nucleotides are TGTGCCAGCAGCGGGGCTGGGACACCGAACACTGAAGCTTTCTTT. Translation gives CASSGAGTPNTEAFF.